The 6 T cell receptor beta chains given below trace back to one sample, sequenced in a study of T cell changes during pregnancy in multiple sclerosis. Generated by immunoSEQ multiplex PCR, the TCRdb table keeps only in-frame clones and is missing some. Here the sample spans tens of thousands of clones, about 91% being singletons. Sequences were derived from peripheral blood, sampled before pregnancy. The receptors were gathered from a female donor with multiple sclerosis, enrolled in a pregnancy study.

The rearrangement uses TRBV9 and TRBJ2-1, with D hard to call. This CDR3 comprises 15 residues. CDR1 and CDR2 from the germline V gene are SGDLS and YYNGEE. Trimming shortened V by 0 bases and J by 8 bases, and 15 bases separated the two germline ends. In DNA form, the CDR3 reads TGTGCCAGCAGCGTAGGCGCCGGCGGTTTCTATGAGCAGTTCTTC. Protein product: CASSVGAGGFYEQFF.

This rearrangement joins TRBV6-1 to TRBJ1-1; 10 nucleotides agree with TRBD1. The J segment lost 8 bases and the V segment lost 8 bases, leaving 11 bases of the junction unmatched. The germline V gene has CDR1 MNHNS and CDR2 SASEGT. CDR3 length: 14 residues. The CDR3 protein is CASAPGTGAAEAFF. The CDR3 bases are TGTGCCAGCGCTCCCGGGACAGGGGCTGCGGAAGCTTTCTTT.

This clone was seen a single time. The rearrangement links TRBV15 to TRBJ2-6, with D perhaps matching TRBD2 (5 bases). The CDR3 has 16 residues. The germline V gene encodes CDR1 LNHNV and CDR2 YYDKDF (reference sequence). V lost 0 bases and J 1 base, leaving 7 bases between the germline ends. The CDR3 sequence is CATSRDRGSGANVLTF. The CDR3 DNA reads as TGTGCCACCAGCAGAGATCGGGGATCTGGGGCCAACGTCCTGACTTTC. The full variable domain, completed using reference TRBV15 and TRBJ2-6, is DAMVIQNPRYQVTQFGKPVTLSCSQTLNHNVMYWYQQKSSQAPKLLFHYYDKDFNNEADTPDNFQSRRPNTSFCFLDIRSPGLGDTAMYLCATSRDRGSGANVLTFGAGSRLTVL.

The chain employs TRBV6-4 and TRBJ2-2; 9 nucleotides agree with TRBD2. Germline lookup yields CDR1 MRHNA and CDR2 SNTAGT. Unmatched junction bases numbered 11, after V lost 2 bases and J lost 7 bases. The CDR3 covers 17 residues. CDR3 DNA: TGTGCCAGCAGTGACCCCTCGGCTAGCGGGGAAGTCGGGGAGCTGTTTTTT. This sequence encodes CASSDPSASGEVGELFF.

V gene TRBV19 combines with J gene TRBJ1-2, with D perhaps TRBD1 (5 bases). Germline CDR1 is LNHDA and CDR2 is SQIVND (reference sequence). This CDR3 region has 13 residues. V was trimmed by 7 bases and J by 4 bases, leaving 13 bases between them. The CDR3 coding sequence is TGTGCCAGTACCCCCTGGGGCGGCTATGGCTACACCTTC. It codes for CASTPWGGYGYTF.

V is TRBV4-2 and J is TRBJ2-5, with 10 positions matching TRBD2. Germline V gene lookup returns CDR1 LGHNA and CDR2 YNFKEQ. The CDR3 has 16 amino acids. J was trimmed by 5 bases and V by 0 bases; bases with no gene match: 6. CDR3 residues: CASSQDKRGGLETQYF. The CDR3 DNA is TGTGCCAGCAGCCAAGATAAGCGGGGGGGCCTCGAGACCCAGTACTTC.